This T cell receptor beta chain was found in a study of T cell changes during pregnancy in multiple sclerosis. Trimming took 1 base from V and 9 from J; bases not matched to a gene: 8. Per germline, CDR1 LNHNV and CDR2 YYDKDF (reference sequence). The CDR3 consists of 16 residues. Data came from immunoSEQ multiplex PCR; TCRdb stores just in-frame clones and leaves some out. The sample carries tens of thousands of clones, about nine tenths recorded once. The sequence was collected from a female donor with multiple sclerosis, enrolled in a pregnancy study. This chain connects TRBV15 to TRBJ1-6; 8 bases agree with TRBD1. Specimen: CD4+ T cells from peripheral blood mononuclear cells, collected in the second trimester of pregnancy. The CDR3 nucleotides read TGTGCCACCAGCAGAGTCCACGGACAGGGTACTTCACCCCTCCACTTT. Protein sequence: CATSRVHGQGTSPLHF.